This T cell receptor beta chain stems from a study of PD-L1 blockade in urothelial cancer. General observations from the study: When pretreatment blood TCR clonality was below the median, it predicted better survival.

Clones were sequenced by immunoSEQ multiplex PCR, and TCRdb holds only the in-frame ones, with some missing. In the table there are tens of thousands of clones, roughly 89% of which are singletons. The time point denotes: pretreatment peripheral blood. This clone turned up a few times. Its antigen is unidentified. The CDR3 contains 13 residues. CDR1 is SGHTA, CDR2 FQGNSA, per germline. Trimming took off 4 bases at V and 4 bases at J, with 7 bases between the two ends. The V gene is TRBV7-2, the J gene TRBJ1-4; possible D gene TRBD1, 5 bases. The TCR originated in a woman aged 60 to 75 with urothelial cancer. Here the sequenced sample was PBMCs, taken around atezolizumab (anti-PD-L1) treatment. CDR3 sequence reads: CASSSGGNEKLFF. CDR3 DNA sequence: TGTGCCAGCAGCTCCGGGGGTAATGAAAAACTGTTTTTT. Supplemented by reference TRBV7-2 and TRBJ1-4, the full variable domain reads GAGVSQSPSNKVTEKGKDVELRCDPISGHTALYWYRQSLGQGLEFLIYFQGNSAPDKSGLPSDRFSAERTGGSVSTLTIQRTQQEDSAVYLCASSSGGNEKLFFGSGTQLSVL.